This T cell receptor beta chain was obtained from a study of CD8 T cells in ankylosing spondylitis. Making the TCR beta libraries involved quantitative 5'-RACE with molecular barcodes. TCRdb re-analysed the 5' RACE reads in MiXCR, keeping a single row per CDR3 protein. The repertoire consists of 350,000 to 450,000 distinct CDR3 sequences, with about 20% occurring once and the leading ten covering roughly 13%. Trimming took off 2 bases at V and 2 bases at J, with 25 bases between the two ends. CDR1 and CDR2 (germline): SGHDT, YYEEEE. The CDR3 sequence is 19 residues long. This sequence originates from a male donor with ankylosing spondylitis or in good health (not recorded which). Specimen: blood, either unsorted or a sorted T cell fraction (not recorded which). The chain uses TRBV5-6 and TRBJ2-5, with TRBD2 as a possible D gene (5 bases). CDR3 sequence (DNA): TGTGCCAGCAGCTTAGGCTGGGCCAGAGATAGCCGAGGGCAAGAGACCCAGTACTTC. This gives the protein CASSLGWARDSRGQETQYF.